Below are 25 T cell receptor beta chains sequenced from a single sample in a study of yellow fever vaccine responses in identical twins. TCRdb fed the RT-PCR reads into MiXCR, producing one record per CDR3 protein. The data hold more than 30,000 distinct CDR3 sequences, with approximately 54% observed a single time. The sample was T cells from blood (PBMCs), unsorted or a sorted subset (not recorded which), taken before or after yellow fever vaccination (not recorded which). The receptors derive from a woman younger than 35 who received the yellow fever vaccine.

DNA of the CDR3: TGCGCCAGCAGCTCGGGAGACACAGATACGCAGTATTTT. Its protein is CASSSGDTDTQYF. The rearrangement links TRBV5-1 to TRBJ2-3, with D possibly TRBD2 on 6 matching bases. Germline V gene data show CDR1 as SGHRS and CDR2 as YFSETQ. This CDR3 contains 13 residues. Trimming shortened V by 3 bases and J by 2 bases, and 7 bases separated the two germline ends.

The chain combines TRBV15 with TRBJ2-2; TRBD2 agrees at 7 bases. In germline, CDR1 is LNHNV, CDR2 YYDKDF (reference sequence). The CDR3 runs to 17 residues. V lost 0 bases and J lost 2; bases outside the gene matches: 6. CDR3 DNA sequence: TGTGCCACCAGCAGAGATGGGCTAGCGGCAAACACCGGGGAGCTGTTTTTT. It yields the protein CATSRDGLAANTGELFF.

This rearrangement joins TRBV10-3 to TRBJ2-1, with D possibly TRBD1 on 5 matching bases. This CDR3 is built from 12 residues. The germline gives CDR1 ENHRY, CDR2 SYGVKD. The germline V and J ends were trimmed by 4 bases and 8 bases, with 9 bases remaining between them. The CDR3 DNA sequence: TGTGCCATCAGTGCAGGGTTTGATGAGCAGTTCTTC. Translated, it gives CAISAGFDEQFF.

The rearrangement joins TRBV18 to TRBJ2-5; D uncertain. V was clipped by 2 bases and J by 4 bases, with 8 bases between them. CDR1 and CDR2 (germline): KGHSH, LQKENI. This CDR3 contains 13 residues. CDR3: CASSPNGRETQYF. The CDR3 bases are TGTGCCAGCTCACCAAATGGAAGAGAGACCCAGTACTTC.

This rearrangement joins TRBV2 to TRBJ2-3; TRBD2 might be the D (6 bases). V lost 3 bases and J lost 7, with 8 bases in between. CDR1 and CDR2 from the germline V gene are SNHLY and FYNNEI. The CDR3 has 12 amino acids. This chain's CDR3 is CASSEGGNTQYF. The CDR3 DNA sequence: TGTGCCAGCAGTGAGGGCGGGAATACGCAGTATTTT. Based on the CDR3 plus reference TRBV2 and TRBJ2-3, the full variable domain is EPEVTQTPSHQVTQMGQEVILRCVPISNHLYFYWYRQILGQKVEFLVSFYNNEISEKSEIFDDQFSVERPDGSNFTLKIRSTKLEDSAMYFCASSEGGNTQYFGPGTRLTVL.

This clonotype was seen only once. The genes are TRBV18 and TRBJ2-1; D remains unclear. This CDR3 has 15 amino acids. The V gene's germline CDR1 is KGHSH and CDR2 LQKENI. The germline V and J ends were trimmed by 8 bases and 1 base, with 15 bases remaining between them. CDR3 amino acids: CASRRIGGSYNEQFF. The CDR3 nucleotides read TGTGCCAGCCGCCGGATCGGTGGGTCCTACAATGAGCAGTTCTTC.

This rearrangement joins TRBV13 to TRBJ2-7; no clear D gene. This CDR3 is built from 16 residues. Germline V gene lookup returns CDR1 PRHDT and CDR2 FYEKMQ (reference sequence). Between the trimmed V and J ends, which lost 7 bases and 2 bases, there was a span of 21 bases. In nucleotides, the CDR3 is TGTGCCAGCACTACATCAATCCGGTCTGAAACCTACGAGCAGTACTTC. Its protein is CASTTSIRSETYEQYF.

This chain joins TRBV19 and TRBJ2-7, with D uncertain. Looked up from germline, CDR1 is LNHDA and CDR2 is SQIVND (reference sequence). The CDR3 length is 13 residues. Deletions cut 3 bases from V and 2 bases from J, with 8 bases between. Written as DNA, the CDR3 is TGTGCCAGTAGTATTGGCCTAGCCTACGAGCAGTACTTC. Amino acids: CASSIGLAYEQYF. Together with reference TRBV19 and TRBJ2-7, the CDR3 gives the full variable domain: DGGITQSPKYLFRKEGQNVTLSCEQNLNHDAMYWYRQDPGQGLRLIYYSQIVNDFQKGDIAEGYSVSREKKESFPLTVTSAQKNPTAFYLCASSIGLAYEQYFGPGTRLTVT.

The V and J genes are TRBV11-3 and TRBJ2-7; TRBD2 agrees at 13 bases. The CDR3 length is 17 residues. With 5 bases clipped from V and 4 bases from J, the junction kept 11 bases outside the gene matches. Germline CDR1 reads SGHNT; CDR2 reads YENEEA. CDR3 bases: TGTGCCAGCAGCCTCCCTGGACTAGCGGGAGAAGGGTACGAGCAGTACTTC. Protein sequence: CASSLPGLAGEGYEQYF.

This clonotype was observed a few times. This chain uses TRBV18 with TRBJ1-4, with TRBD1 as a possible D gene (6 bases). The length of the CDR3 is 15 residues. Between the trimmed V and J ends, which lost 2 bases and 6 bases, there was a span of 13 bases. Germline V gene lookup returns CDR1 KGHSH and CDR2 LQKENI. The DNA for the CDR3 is TGTGCCAGCTCACCAGAGTTCAGGGGCGATGAAAAACTGTTTTTT. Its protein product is CASSPEFRGDEKLFF.

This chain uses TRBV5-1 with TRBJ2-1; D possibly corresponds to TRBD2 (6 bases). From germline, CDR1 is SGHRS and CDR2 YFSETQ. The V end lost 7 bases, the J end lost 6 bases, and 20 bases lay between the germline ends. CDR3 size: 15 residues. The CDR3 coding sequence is TGCGCCAGCGGCTCTGGGGGGACGGGGCCCAATGAGCAGTTCTTC. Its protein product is CASGSGGTGPNEQFF.

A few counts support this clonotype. The CDR3: CASSPLGGLGTDTQYF. The CDR3 DNA reads TGTGCCAGCAGCCCGCTCGGGGGTCTTGGCACAGATACGCAGTATTTT. The chain is built from TRBV11-1 and TRBJ2-3, with D perhaps matching TRBD2 (6 bases). The CDR3 has 16 amino acids. Looked up from germline, CDR1 is SGHAT and CDR2 is FQDESV (reference sequence). Trimming stripped 5 bases from V and 1 base from J, with 16 bases between. The entire variable domain, with the rest obtained from reference TRBV11-1 and TRBJ2-3, is as follows: EAEVAQSPRYKITEKSQAVAFWCDPISGHATLYWYRQILGQGPELLVQFQDESVVDDSQLPKDRFSAERLKGVDSTLKIQPAELGDSAMYLCASSPLGGLGTDTQYFGPGTRLTVL.

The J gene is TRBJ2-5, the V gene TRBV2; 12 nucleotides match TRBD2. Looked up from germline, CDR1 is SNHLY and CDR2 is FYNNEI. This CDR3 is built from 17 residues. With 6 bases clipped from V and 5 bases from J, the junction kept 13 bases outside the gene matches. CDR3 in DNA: TGTGCCAGCAGAACACCTTGGACTAGCGGGGATATGGAGACCCAGTACTTC. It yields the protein CASRTPWTSGDMETQYF. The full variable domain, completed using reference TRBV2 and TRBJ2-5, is EPEVTQTPSHQVTQMGQEVILRCVPISNHLYFYWYRQILGQKVEFLVSFYNNEISEKSEIFDDQFSVERPDGSNFTLKIRSTKLEDSAMYFCASRTPWTSGDMETQYFGPGTRLLVL.

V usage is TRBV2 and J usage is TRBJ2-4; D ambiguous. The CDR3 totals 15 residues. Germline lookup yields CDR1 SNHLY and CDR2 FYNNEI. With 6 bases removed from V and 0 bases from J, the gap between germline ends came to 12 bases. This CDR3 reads CASSAPTVAKNIQYF. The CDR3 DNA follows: TGTGCCAGCAGCGCACCTACAGTAGCCAAAAACATTCAGTACTTC.

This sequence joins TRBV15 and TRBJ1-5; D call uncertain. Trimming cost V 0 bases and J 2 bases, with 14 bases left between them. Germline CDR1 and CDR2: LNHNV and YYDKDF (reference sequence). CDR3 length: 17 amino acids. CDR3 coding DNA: TGTGCCACCAGCAGAGATTCGGGAGTCGAAGGCAATCAGCCCCAGCATTTT. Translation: CATSRDSGVEGNQPQHF. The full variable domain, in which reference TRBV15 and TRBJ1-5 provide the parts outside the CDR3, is DAMVIQNPRYQVTQFGKPVTLSCSQTLNHNVMYWYQQKSSQAPKLLFHYYDKDFNNEADTPDNFQSRRPNTSFCFLDIRSPGLGDTAMYLCATSRDSGVEGNQPQHFGDGTRLSIL.

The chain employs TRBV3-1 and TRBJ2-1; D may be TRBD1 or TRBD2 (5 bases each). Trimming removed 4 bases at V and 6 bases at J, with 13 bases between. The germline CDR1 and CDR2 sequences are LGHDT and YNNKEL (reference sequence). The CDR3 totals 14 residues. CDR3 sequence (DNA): TGTGCCAGCAGCCCCCGGGACCACTCCAATGAGCAGTTCTTC. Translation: CASSPRDHSNEQFF.

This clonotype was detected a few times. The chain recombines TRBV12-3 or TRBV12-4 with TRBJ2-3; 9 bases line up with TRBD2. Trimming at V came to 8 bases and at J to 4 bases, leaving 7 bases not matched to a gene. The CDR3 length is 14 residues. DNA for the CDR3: TGTGCCAGCTTGAGCGGGAGGAAGGCAGATACGCAGTATTTT. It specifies CASLSGRKADTQYF.

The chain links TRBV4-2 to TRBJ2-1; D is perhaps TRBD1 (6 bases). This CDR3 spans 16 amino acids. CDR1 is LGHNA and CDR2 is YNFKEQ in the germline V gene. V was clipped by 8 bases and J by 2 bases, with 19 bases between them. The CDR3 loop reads CASGDRTVKPYNEQFF. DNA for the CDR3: TGTGCCAGCGGGGACCGGACAGTGAAGCCCTACAATGAGCAGTTCTTC.

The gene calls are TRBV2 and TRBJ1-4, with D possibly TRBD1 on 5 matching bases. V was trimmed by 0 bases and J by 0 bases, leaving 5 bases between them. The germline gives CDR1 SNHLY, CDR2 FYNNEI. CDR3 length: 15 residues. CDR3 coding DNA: TGTGCCAGCAGTGAAGCGGGGGCAACTAATGAAAAACTGTTTTTT. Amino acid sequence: CASSEAGATNEKLFF.

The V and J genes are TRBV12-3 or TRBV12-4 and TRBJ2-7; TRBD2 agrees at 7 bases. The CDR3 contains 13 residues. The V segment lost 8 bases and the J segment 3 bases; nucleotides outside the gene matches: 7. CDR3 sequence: CASSAGLDYEQYF. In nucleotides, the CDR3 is TGTGCCAGCTCCGCCGGACTAGACTACGAGCAGTACTTC.

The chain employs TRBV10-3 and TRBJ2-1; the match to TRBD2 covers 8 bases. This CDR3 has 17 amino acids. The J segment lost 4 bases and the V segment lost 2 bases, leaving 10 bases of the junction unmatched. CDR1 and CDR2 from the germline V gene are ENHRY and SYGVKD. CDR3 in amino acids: CAISEKTSGAHYNEQFF. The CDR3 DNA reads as TGTGCCATCAGTGAGAAAACTAGCGGTGCACATTACAATGAGCAGTTCTTC.

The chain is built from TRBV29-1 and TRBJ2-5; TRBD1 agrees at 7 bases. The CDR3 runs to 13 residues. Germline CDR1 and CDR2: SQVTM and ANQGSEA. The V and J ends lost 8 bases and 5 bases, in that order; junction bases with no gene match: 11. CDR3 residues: CSSKGQTEETQYF. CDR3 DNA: TGCAGCTCGAAGGGACAGACGGAGGAGACCCAGTACTTC.

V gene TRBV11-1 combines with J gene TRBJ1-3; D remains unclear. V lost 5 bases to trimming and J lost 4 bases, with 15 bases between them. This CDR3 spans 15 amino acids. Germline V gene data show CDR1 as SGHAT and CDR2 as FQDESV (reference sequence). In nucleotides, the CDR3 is TGTGCCAGCAGCCGCCCGCGGGCGGGGGGAAACACCATATATTTT. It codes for CASSRPRAGGNTIYF.

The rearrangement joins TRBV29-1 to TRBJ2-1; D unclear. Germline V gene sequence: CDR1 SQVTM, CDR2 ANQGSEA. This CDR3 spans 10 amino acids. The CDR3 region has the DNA TGCAGTGCCGCGCAGAATGAGCAGTTCTTC. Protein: CSAAQNEQFF.

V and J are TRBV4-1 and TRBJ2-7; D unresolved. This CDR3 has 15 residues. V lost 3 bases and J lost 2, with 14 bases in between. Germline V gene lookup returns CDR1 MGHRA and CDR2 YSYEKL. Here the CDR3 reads CASSQSNSGPYEQYF. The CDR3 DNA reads TGCGCCAGCAGCCAGAGTAATAGTGGTCCCTACGAGCAGTACTTC.